This T cell receptor beta chain stems from a study of OX40 agonist ivuxolimab in advanced cancers. This table comes from immunoSEQ multiplex PCR, and its TCRdb copy is limited to in-frame clones, with some not included. The top ten hold 1.9% of the sample, which has around 7,700 clones, 75% to 90% seen once. Deletions cut 1 base from V and 0 bases from J, with 7 bases between. The germline CDR1 and CDR2 sequences are SGHTA and FQGNSA. This CDR3 has 15 amino acids. Sequencing was performed on CD4+ or CD8+ T cells sorted from blood, taken in a trial of the OX40 agonist ivuxolimab. The sequence was obtained from an adult with an advanced solid tumor such as melanoma, head and neck, liver or kidney cancer. V usage is TRBV7-2 and J usage is TRBJ2-1, with D perhaps TRBD2 (5 bases). CDR3 protein: CASSLGTSSYNEQFF. CDR3 bases: TGTGCCAGCAGCTTAGGGACTTCCTCCTACAATGAGCAGTTCTTC. Full variable domain (remainder filled in from reference TRBV7-2 and TRBJ2-1): GAGVSQSPSNKVTEKGKDVELRCDPISGHTALYWYRQSLGQGLEFLIYFQGNSAPDKSGLPSDRFSAERTGGSVSTLTIQRTQQEDSAVYLCASSLGTSSYNEQFFGPGTRLTVL.